The 5 T cell receptor beta chains listed next were all sequenced from one sample in a study of blood T cells in healthy people across ages. A second PCR, run for roughly 6 to 11 cycles, used a sample-barcoded 5' primer plus a J-beta primer mix. TCRdb reanalysed the 5' RACE reads using MiXCR and keeps one entry per CDR3 protein. The table includes 850,000 to 1,300,000 distinct CDR3 sequences, less than 50% detected once. Sequencing was done on a sample of blood. Receptor source: a woman aged 55 to 70 in good health.

The V gene is TRBV7-8, the J gene TRBJ2-1; 11 bases agree with TRBD2. The germline CDR1 and CDR2 sequences are SGHVS and FQNEAQ. Trimming took 2 bases from V and 10 from J; bases not matched to a gene: 7. CDR3 length: 15 amino acids. The CDR3 DNA reads as TGTGCCAGCAGCTTACCTTTAGCGGGAGGGTACGAGCAGTTCTTC. This codes for CASSLPLAGGYEQFF.

This clonotype has more than one count but fewer than ten. V is TRBV7-2 and J is TRBJ1-1, with 7 bases matching TRBD1. The CDR3 is 15 amino acids. Germline loops: CDR1 SGHTA, CDR2 FQGNSA. The V and J ends lost 5 bases and 3 bases, in that order; junction bases with no gene match: 9. The CDR3 nucleotides read TGTGCCAGCAGCAACGGACAGGCCGGGTACACTGAAGCTTTCTTT. As protein: CASSNGQAGYTEAFF.

The rearrangement joins TRBV9 to TRBJ2-3; 8 bases fit TRBD2. CDR1 and CDR2 from the germline V gene are SGDLS and YYNGEE. V lost 0 bases, J lost 3 bases, and 3 bases stayed unmatched. CDR3 length: 15 amino acids. DNA for the CDR3: TGTGCCAGCAGCGTAGGACTAGCGCGAACAGATACGCAGTATTTT. Translation: CASSVGLARTDTQYF.

This clonotype was observed a handful of times. The chain has TRBV20-1 and TRBJ2-5, with 9 bases lining up with TRBD1. Germline V lookup: CDR1 DFQATT, CDR2 SNEGSKA (reference sequence). Trimming at V came to 6 bases and at J to 7 bases, leaving 6 bases not matched to a gene. The length of the CDR3 is 12 residues. The DNA for the CDR3 is TGCAGTGCCCAGACAGGGGGTGGGACCCAGTACTTC. Translated, it gives CSAQTGGGTQYF.

The genes are TRBV28 and TRBJ2-3, with D perhaps matching TRBD1 (8 bases). Deletions cut 8 bases from V and 8 bases from J, with 23 bases between. CDR1 is MDHEN, CDR2 SYDVKM, per germline. The CDR3 runs 15 residues. CDR3 loop: CASGQQGGWLGTQYF. The CDR3 nucleotides read TGTGCCAGCGGACAACAGGGGGGGTGGTTAGGTACGCAGTATTTT.